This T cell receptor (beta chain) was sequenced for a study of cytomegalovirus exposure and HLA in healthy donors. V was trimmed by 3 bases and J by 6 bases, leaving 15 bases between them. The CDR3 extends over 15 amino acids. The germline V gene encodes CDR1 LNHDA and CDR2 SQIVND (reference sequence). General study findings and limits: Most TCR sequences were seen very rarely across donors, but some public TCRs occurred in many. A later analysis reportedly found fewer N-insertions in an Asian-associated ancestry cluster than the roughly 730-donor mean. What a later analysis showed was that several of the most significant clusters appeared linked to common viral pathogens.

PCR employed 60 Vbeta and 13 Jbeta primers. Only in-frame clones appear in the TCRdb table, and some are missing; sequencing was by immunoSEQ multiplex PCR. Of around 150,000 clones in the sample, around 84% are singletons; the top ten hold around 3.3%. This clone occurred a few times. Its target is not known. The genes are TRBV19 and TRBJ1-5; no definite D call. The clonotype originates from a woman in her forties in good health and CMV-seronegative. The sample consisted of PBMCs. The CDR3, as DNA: TGTGCCAGTAGTATCCTGAGCGTCACGGGTCAGCCCCAGCATTTT. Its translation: CASSILSVTGQPQHF.